Listed here are 8 T cell receptor beta chains from one sample, sequenced in a study of T cells in Graves' hyperthyroidism and ophthalmopathy. Amplified TCR beta CDR3 regions came from RNA transcripts. Carried out on the TCR CDR3, a first-round RT-PCR used the HTBI primer set. TCRdb independently ran MiXCR on the multiplex PCR reads; one entry per CDR3 protein. The table records hundreds of thousands of distinct CDR3 sequences, around 40% of them present only once. Sequencing used blood. The receptors come from a woman between 35 and 50 years old with Graves' hyperthyroidism.

CDR3 nucleotide sequence: TGTGCCAGCAGTTTGTGGCAGAGCCCTTACGAGCAGTACTTC. It is translated as CASSLWQSPYEQYF. The J gene is TRBJ2-7, the V gene TRBV12-3 or TRBV12-4; unclear D gene. The V gene lost 3 bases and the J gene lost 4 bases, with 13 bases spanning the gap. The CDR3 has 14 amino acids.

This clonotype was detected ten times or more. The CDR3 bases are TGTGCCAGCAGCGCCTCCCAGACAGGGGATGAAAAACTGTTTTTT. This sequence encodes CASSASQTGDEKLFF. The V call is TRBV7-2, the J call TRBJ1-4; TRBD1 agrees at 8 bases. The J segment lost 6 bases and the V segment lost 5 bases, leaving 8 bases of the junction unmatched. The CDR3 loop spans 15 amino acids. Germline CDR1 and CDR2: SGHTA and FQGNSA.

V and J are TRBV20-1 and TRBJ2-7; TRBD2 aligns across 7 bases. Trimming removed 3 bases from V and 3 bases from J; junction bases left unmatched: 5. The CDR3 has 13 amino acids. Germline V lookup: CDR1 DFQATT, CDR2 SNEGSKA (reference sequence). The DNA of the CDR3 is TGCAGTGCTAGCGGGAGGACTCACTACGAGCAGTACTTC. Amino acids: CSASGRTHYEQYF.

On this clonotype: Since a much larger clone is just one base distant, this may be a read error. The chain has TRBV11-2 and TRBJ2-7; no reliable D call. Per the germline V gene, CDR1 is SGHAT and CDR2 is FQNNGV. V was pared by 1 base and J by 6 bases, with 13 bases between. The CDR3 extends over 14 amino acids. The CDR3 DNA is TGTGCCAGCAGCTTAGGCACCCACTGGGCCGAGCAGTACTTC. It yields the protein CASSLGTHWAEQYF.

This chain joins TRBV7-9 and TRBJ2-7, with 11 bases fitting TRBD1. The CDR3 is made up of 16 amino acids. V lost 3 bases to trimming and J lost 2 bases; unmatched junction nucleotides: 6. The germline gives CDR1 SEHNR, CDR2 FQNEAQ (reference sequence). DNA for the CDR3: TGTGCCAGCAGCTTGGGGGGGACAGGGGGGACCTACGAGCAGTACTTC. Translation gives CASSLGGTGGTYEQYF.

This clonotype was detected ten times or more. The chain couples TRBV29-1 to TRBJ2-7; D gene uncertain. Germline CDR1 SQVTM, CDR2 ANQGSEA. The length of the CDR3 is 11 residues. Trimming left V 3 bases short and J 3 bases short, with 6 bases between. CDR3 sequence (DNA): TGCAGCGTTGATTCCGGCTACGAGCAGTACTTC. Residues: CSVDSGYEQYF.

This clonotype has a count of ten or more. The rearrangement joins TRBV20-1 to TRBJ1-1; D unresolved. V lost 3 bases, J lost 5 bases, and 16 bases lay in between. The CDR3 loop spans 14 amino acids. Germline V gene lookup returns CDR1 DFQATT and CDR2 SNEGSKA (reference sequence). For the CDR3, the DNA is TGCAGTGCTAGCGCCCAAGATAGAGGAACTGAAGCTTTCTTT. This codes for CSASAQDRGTEAFF.

The chain carries TRBV5-6 and TRBJ2-6; 9 positions match TRBD1. The V and J ends lost 4 bases and 8 bases, in that order; junction bases with no gene match: 4. Germline lookup yields CDR1 SGHDT and CDR2 YYEEEE. This CDR3 comprises 14 residues. CDR3 in DNA: TGTGCCAGCAGCCCGGGACAGGGCCCCAACGTCCTGACTTTC. Its translation is CASSPGQGPNVLTF.